Here is one T cell receptor (beta chain) with its context. Its specificity is not known. Diagnostic decisions used clinical symptoms, serum thyroxine and TRAb, thyroid ultrasound and orbital computed tomography. PBMCs were sourced from approximately 10 ml fresh peripheral blood. The investigators amplified TCR beta CDR3 regions from RNA transcripts. The HTBI primer set was used in a first-round RT-PCR of the TCR CDR3. TCRdb called the multiplex PCR reads again in MiXCR, with one record for every CDR3 protein. The data contain roughly 300,000 distinct CDR3 sequences, approximately 22% of them singletons. This record belongs to a study of T cells in Graves' hyperthyroidism and ophthalmopathy. The study's findings and limits: Using 13 V-J features, a model discriminated ophthalmopathy from stable hyperthyroidism.

The V and J ends lost 6 bases and 3 bases, in that order; junction bases with no gene match: 10. The CDR3 is 14 amino acids. Germline loops: CDR1 DFQATT, CDR2 SNEGSKA (reference sequence). The sequence was obtained from a woman between 50 and 59 years old with Graves' hyperthyroidism. J is TRBJ1-1 and V is TRBV20-1; 7 bases agree with TRBD1. Sequenced material: blood. The CDR3 sequence: CSAGGQRVDTEAFF. The CDR3 coding sequence is TGCAGTGCGGGGGGACAGAGAGTAGACACTGAAGCTTTCTTT.